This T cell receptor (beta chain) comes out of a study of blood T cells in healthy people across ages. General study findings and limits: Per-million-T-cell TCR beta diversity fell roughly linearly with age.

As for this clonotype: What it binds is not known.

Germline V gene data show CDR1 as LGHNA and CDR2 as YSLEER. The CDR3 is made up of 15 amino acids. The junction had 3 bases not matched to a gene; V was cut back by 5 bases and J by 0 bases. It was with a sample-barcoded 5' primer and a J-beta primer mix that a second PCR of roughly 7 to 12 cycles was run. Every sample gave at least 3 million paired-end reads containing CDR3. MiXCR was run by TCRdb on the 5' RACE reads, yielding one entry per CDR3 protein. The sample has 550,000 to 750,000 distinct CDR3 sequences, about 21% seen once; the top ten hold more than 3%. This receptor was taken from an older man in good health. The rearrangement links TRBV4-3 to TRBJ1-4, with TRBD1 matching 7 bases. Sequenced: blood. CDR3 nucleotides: TGCGCCAGCAGCGGGGGGACAGCAACTAATGAAAAACTGTTTTTT. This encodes CASSGGTATNEKLFF.